These 26 T cell receptor beta chains originate from one sample sequenced in a study of blood T cell repertoires in COVID-19. Clones were read by immunoSEQ multiplex PCR, and TCRdb kept only the in-frame ones, dropping some. The data hold roughly 52,000 clones, with roughly 90% observed a single time. Sequenced input: peripheral blood. The receptors were gathered from a man aged 55 to 69 with active COVID-19.

This clone was observed a handful of times. The chain uses TRBV6-1 and TRBJ2-7, with 8 bases that match TRBD2. This CDR3 region has 14 residues. V was clipped by 3 bases and J by 7 bases; unmatched bases: 8. Germline-derived CDR1 and CDR2 are MNHNS and SASEGT. The CDR3 DNA follows: TGTGCCAGCAGTGATTGGCGGGAGGACGGAGAGCAGTACTTC. Protein product: CASSDWREDGEQYF.

The chain joins TRBV6-5 to TRBJ2-2; D remains ambiguous. CDR3 size: 15 residues. Germline V gene lookup returns CDR1 MNHEY and CDR2 SVGAGI. V lost 2 bases, J lost 0 bases, and 7 bases lay in between. CDR3 DNA: TGTGCCAGCAGTTACCGGCGGACGAACACCGGGGAGCTGTTTTTT. Translating it yields CASSYRRTNTGELFF.

The rearrangement links TRBV5-4 to TRBJ2-1; D not certain. In germline, CDR1 is SGHNT, CDR2 YYREEE (reference sequence). This CDR3 contains 13 residues. V lost 4 bases to trimming and J lost 6 bases, with 11 bases between them. CDR3 amino acids: CASSLELFNEQFF. CDR3 coding DNA: TGTGCCAGCAGCCTCGAGTTGTTCAATGAGCAGTTCTTC. The entire variable domain, with the rest obtained from reference TRBV5-4 and TRBJ2-1, is as follows: ETGVTQSPTHLIKTRGQQVTLRCSSQSGHNTVSWYQQALGQGPQFIFQYYREEENGRGNFPPRFSGLQFPNYSSELNVNALELDDSALYLCASSLELFNEQFFGPGTRLTVL.

This chain connects TRBV15 to TRBJ2-1, with D maybe TRBD2 (6 bases). The V gene's germline CDR1 is LNHNV and CDR2 YYDKDF (reference sequence). V gave up 6 bases and J gave up 2 bases, with 11 bases separating them. This CDR3 spans 14 amino acids. DNA of the CDR3: TGTGCCACCAGACACGGCGGGGCCTACAATGAGCAGTTCTTC. It translates to CATRHGGAYNEQFF.

This chain uses TRBV3-1 (or the pseudogene TRBV3-2) with TRBJ1-6; D ambiguous. Trimming stripped 0 bases from V and 4 bases from J, with 10 bases between. The CDR3 runs 16 residues. CDR1 LGHDT and CDR2 YNNKEL come from the germline V gene (reference sequence). The CDR3 loop is CASSQDGSDYNSPLHF. In DNA, the CDR3 is TGTGCCAGCAGCCAAGATGGTAGTGATTATAATTCACCCCTCCACTTT.

The chain couples TRBV20-1 to TRBJ2-7, with no clear D. CDR1 is DFQATT and CDR2 is SNEGSKA in the germline V gene (reference sequence). This CDR3 has 11 amino acids. V was trimmed by 8 bases and J by 3 bases, leaving 11 bases between them. The CDR3 here is CSLRGVYEQYF. Here the CDR3 DNA reads TGCAGTCTACGAGGAGTCTACGAGCAGTACTTC.

This clone was seen only once. The rearrangement uses TRBV6-5 and TRBJ2-7; 7 bases line up with TRBD1. Germline V gene lookup returns CDR1 MNHEY and CDR2 SVGAGI. This CDR3 spans 12 amino acids. With V trimmed by 6 bases and J by 5 bases, 4 bases remained unmatched. This CDR3 reads CASSRQGDEQYF. Written as DNA, the CDR3 is TGTGCCAGCAGCCGACAGGGTGACGAGCAGTACTTC.

The V and J genes are TRBV6-1 and TRBJ2-7, with D tentatively TRBD1 (5 bases). CDR1 is MNHNS and CDR2 is SASEGT in the germline V gene. Trimming shortened V by 1 base and J by 6 bases, and 19 bases separated the two germline ends. The CDR3 loop spans 16 amino acids. The CDR3 reads CASSEEGRGPYSEQYF. DNA of the CDR3: TGTGCCAGCAGTGAAGAGGGTAGGGGCCCCTATTCCGAGCAGTACTTC.

The chain links TRBV6-8 to TRBJ1-5; 8 nucleotides align to TRBD1. Germline assignment: CDR1 MNHGY and CDR2 SAAAGT. Trimming took 7 bases from V and 7 from J; bases not matched to a gene: 15. There are 16 residues in the CDR3. The CDR3 nucleotides are TGTGCCAGCACCGCGGCCTGGACAGGGACGCGGCAGCCCCAGCATTTT. Translation: CASTAAWTGTRQPQHF.

The chain combines TRBV27 with TRBJ1-6; possibly TRBD1 for D (6 bases). Germline V gives CDR1 MNHEY, CDR2 SMNVEV (reference sequence). The V and J ends lost 3 bases and 7 bases respectively, with 16 bases between them. The CDR3 is 16 residues long. CDR3 in amino acids: CASSFRGRGGNSPLHF. The CDR3, as DNA: TGTGCCAGCAGTTTTCGGGGCAGGGGAGGGAATTCACCCCTCCACTTT.

V and J are TRBV19 and TRBJ1-5; TRBD1 matches 8 bases. Germline V gene data show CDR1 as LNHDA and CDR2 as SQIVND (reference sequence). The CDR3 is made up of 15 amino acids. The V segment lost 5 bases and the J segment 0 bases; nucleotides outside the gene matches: 3. CDR3 nucleotides: TGTGCCAGTAGTTGGACAGGGTATAGCAATCAGCCCCAGCATTTT. Its protein product is CASSWTGYSNQPQHF.

Here the CDR3 reads CAWSFMDTQYF. CDR3 nucleotide sequence: TGTGCCTGGAGTTTTATGGATACGCAGTATTTT. The chain carries TRBV30 and TRBJ2-3; no clear D gene. The CDR3 is 11 residues long. Trimming stripped 2 bases from V and 6 bases from J, with 6 bases between. The germline V gene encodes CDR1 GTSNPN and CDR2 SVGIG (reference sequence). Based on the CDR3 plus reference TRBV30 and TRBJ2-3, the full variable domain is SQTIHQWPATLVQPVGSPLSLECTVEGTSNPNLYWYRQAAGRGLQLLFYSVGIGQISSEVPQNLSASRPQDRQFILSSKKLLLSDSGFYLCAWSFMDTQYFGPGTRLTVL.

This clone was counted once. The chain carries TRBV7-9 and TRBJ2-1; D is perhaps TRBD1 (6 bases). CDR1 and CDR2 from the germline V gene are SEHNR and FQNEAQ (reference sequence). Trimming stripped 5 bases from V and 4 bases from J, with 18 bases between. This CDR3 spans 16 amino acids. CDR3 protein: CASSPLMGQYYNEQFF. The CDR3 coding sequence is TGTGCCAGCAGCCCCTTGATGGGACAATATTACAATGAGCAGTTCTTC. The whole variable domain, remainder taken from reference TRBV7-9 and TRBJ2-1, is DTGVSQNPRHKITKRGQNVTFRCDPISEHNRLYWYRQTLGQGPEFLTYFQNEAQLEKSRLLSDRFSAERPKGSFSTLEIQRTEQGDSAMYLCASSPLMGQYYNEQFFGPGTRLTVL.

J is TRBJ1-2 and V is TRBV19; D not resolved. Trimming pared 5 bases from V and 5 bases from J, leaving 15 bases between. The germline gives CDR1 LNHDA, CDR2 SQIVND (reference sequence). This CDR3 has 14 amino acids. The CDR3 here is CASSSGAEIYGYTF. CDR3 in DNA: TGTGCCAGTAGTTCGGGTGCAGAGATTTATGGCTACACCTTC.

J is TRBJ1-2 and V is TRBV21-1; the D call of TRBD1 is as the table states it, not checked on the DNA. TRBV21-1 is recorded as a pseudogene. The CDR3 has 14 amino acids. CDR3: CASTGTEANYGYTF. The CDR3 DNA reads as TGTGCCAGCACCGGGACAGAGGCTAACTATGGCTACACCTTC.

The chain employs TRBV7-9 and TRBJ2-7; 10 nucleotides line up with TRBD1. There are 15 residues in the CDR3. V trimming: 5 bases; J trimming: 2 bases; junction bases outside the gene matches: 6. In germline, CDR1 is SEHNR, CDR2 FQNEAQ (reference sequence). The CDR3 DNA reads as TGTGCCAGCAGCCGGGGACAGGGGCCAGCCTACGAGCAGTACTTC. It codes for CASSRGQGPAYEQYF.

Only one count was recorded for this clone. The genes are TRBV5-1 and TRBJ1-1; TRBD1 matches at 9 bases. The germline V gene has CDR1 SGHRS and CDR2 YFSETQ. V dropped 4 bases and J dropped 1; count of bases not matched to a gene: 8. This CDR3 has 16 residues. The CDR3 DNA reads TGCGCCAGCAGCCCGGACAGGGGTGGGGGGAACACTGAAGCTTTCTTT. Encoded protein: CASSPDRGGGNTEAFF. The full variable domain, in which reference TRBV5-1 and TRBJ1-1 provide the parts outside the CDR3, is KAGVTQTPRYLIKTRGQQVTLSCSPISGHRSVSWYQQTPGQGLQFLFEYFSETQRNKGNFPGRFSGRQFSNSRSEMNVSTLELGDSALYLCASSPDRGGGNTEAFFGQGTRLTVV.

The rearrangement joins TRBV5-1 to TRBJ2-2; D is perhaps TRBD2 (6 bases). The V and J ends lost 4 bases and 4 bases respectively, with 11 bases between them. The germline gives CDR1 SGHRS, CDR2 YFSETQ. This CDR3 has 14 residues. The DNA for the CDR3 is TGCGCCAGCAGCCCGGAGGGCGTCACCGGGGAGCTGTTTTTT. This encodes CASSPEGVTGELFF. Filled out from reference TRBV5-1 and TRBJ2-2, the complete variable domain reads KAGVTQTPRYLIKTRGQQVTLSCSPISGHRSVSWYQQTPGQGLQFLFEYFSETQRNKGNFPGRFSGRQFSNSRSEMNVSTLELGDSALYLCASSPEGVTGELFFGEGSRLTVL.

DNA of the CDR3: TGCAGCGTTGCTGACAGGGGGAACACTGAAGCTTTCTTT. Protein product: CSVADRGNTEAFF. The chain couples TRBV29-1 to TRBJ1-1; 8 nucleotides match TRBD1. Germline loops: CDR1 SQVTM, CDR2 ANQGSEA. After removal of 4 bases from V and 1 base from J, the junction contained 2 bases not matched to a gene. The CDR3 spans 13 residues.

The chain is built from TRBV5-1 and TRBJ2-7, with 11 positions matching TRBD2. After removal of 4 bases from V and 3 bases from J, the junction contained 6 bases not matched to a gene. Germline CDR1 SGHRS, CDR2 YFSETQ. The CDR3 is 15 residues long. The CDR3 coding sequence is TGCGCCAGCAGCGGAGGGACTAGCGGAGACTACGAGCAGTACTTC. Translation gives CASSGGTSGDYEQYF.

This chain joins TRBV7-9 and TRBJ2-2, with no clear D. Germline CDR1 is SEHNR and CDR2 is FQNEAQ (reference sequence). V lost 3 bases and J 5 bases, leaving 7 bases between the germline ends. This CDR3 spans 13 amino acids. The CDR3 protein is CASSLEWTGELFF. The CDR3 DNA reads TGTGCCAGCAGCTTGGAGTGGACCGGGGAGCTGTTTTTT.

This clone has a handful of counts. V gene TRBV10-3 combines with J gene TRBJ1-2; 7 bases agree with TRBD1. There are 12 residues in the CDR3. V lost 8 bases, J lost 10 bases, and 10 bases stayed unmatched. CDR1 and CDR2 from the germline V gene are ENHRY and SYGVKD. Written as DNA, the CDR3 is TGTGCCATCTGGGACAGCGAGCGAGACTACACCTTC. Translation gives CAIWDSERDYTF.

V and J are TRBV7-9 and TRBJ2-3; TRBD1 matches at 8 bases. V trimming: 5 bases; J trimming: 6 bases; junction bases outside the gene matches: 13. This CDR3 is built from 16 residues. The germline gives CDR1 SEHNR, CDR2 FQNEAQ (reference sequence). The CDR3 DNA reads as TGTGCCAGCAGCCCAGGGGGCGGACGCCTCGCGGATACGCAGTATTTT. Its protein is CASSPGGGRLADTQYF.

J is TRBJ2-1 and V is TRBV5-6, with D possibly TRBD2 on 5 matching bases. V lost 0 bases, J lost 0 bases, and 10 bases lay in between. Germline V gene sequence: CDR1 SGHDT, CDR2 YYEEEE. CDR3 length equals 16 residues. DNA of the CDR3: TGTGCCAGCAGCTTGGCCGACTATATCTCCTACAATGAGCAGTTCTTC. Translated: CASSLADYISYNEQFF.

This chain connects TRBV13 to TRBJ2-1; no clear D gene. Germline V gene data show CDR1 as PRHDT and CDR2 as FYEKMQ (reference sequence). This CDR3 spans 13 amino acids. Trimming took off 2 bases at V and 8 bases at J, with 10 bases between the two ends. CDR3 in DNA: TGTGCCAGCAGCTTAAACGTGGCGGATGAGCAGTTCTTC. Translating gives CASSLNVADEQFF.

The rearrangement links TRBV18 to TRBJ1-2; 7 nucleotides match TRBD1. This CDR3 is 15 amino acids long. In germline, CDR1 is KGHSH, CDR2 LQKENI. J was trimmed by 2 bases and V by 3 bases; bases with no gene match: 6. In DNA form, the CDR3 reads TGTGCCAGCTCACCTGAGGGACAGATGAACTATGGCTACACCTTC. Residues: CASSPEGQMNYGYTF.